This T cell receptor beta chain emerged from a study of blood T cell repertoires in COVID-19. Overall study context: COVID-19 samples, acute and convalescent, were from the United States, Italy and Spain. PBMCs, B-cell-depleted T cells, or T cells provided the cDNA or gDNA that made up the material.

TCRdb's copy holds only in-frame clones and misses some; the assay was immunoSEQ multiplex PCR. The profile shows tens of thousands of clones, about four fifths of them singletons. Material: peripheral blood. The sequence came from a woman aged 70-85 years with acute or convalescent COVID-19.

The CDR3: CASSLGLAGADTQYF. The CDR3 bases are TGTGCCAGCAGCCTGGGCCTAGCGGGCGCAGATACGCAGTATTTT. The rearrangement joins TRBV11-1 to TRBJ2-3; 8 bases fit TRBD2. CDR1 is SGHAT, CDR2 FQDESV, per germline (reference sequence). The CDR3 is 15 amino acids. The trim removed 5 bases at V and 4 bases at J, leaving 8 bases unmatched.